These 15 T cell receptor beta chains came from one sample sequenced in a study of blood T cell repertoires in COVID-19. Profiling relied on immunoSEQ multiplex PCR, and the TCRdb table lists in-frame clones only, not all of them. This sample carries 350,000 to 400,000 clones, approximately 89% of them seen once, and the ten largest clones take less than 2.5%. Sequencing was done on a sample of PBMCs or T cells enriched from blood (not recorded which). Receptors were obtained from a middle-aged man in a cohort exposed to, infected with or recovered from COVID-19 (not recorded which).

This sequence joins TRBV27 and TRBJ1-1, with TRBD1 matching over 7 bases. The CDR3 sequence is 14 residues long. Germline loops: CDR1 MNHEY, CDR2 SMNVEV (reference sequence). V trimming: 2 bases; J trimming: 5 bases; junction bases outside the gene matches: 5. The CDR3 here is CASSLAQGDTEAFF. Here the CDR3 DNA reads TGTGCCAGCAGTTTAGCCCAGGGGGATACTGAAGCTTTCTTT.

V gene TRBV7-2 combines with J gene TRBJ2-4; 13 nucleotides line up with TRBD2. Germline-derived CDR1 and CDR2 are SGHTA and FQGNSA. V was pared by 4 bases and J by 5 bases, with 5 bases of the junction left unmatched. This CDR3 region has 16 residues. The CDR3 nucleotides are TGTGCCAGCAGCTATACTAGCGGGAGGGCCCAAAACATTCAGTACTTC. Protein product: CASSYTSGRAQNIQYF. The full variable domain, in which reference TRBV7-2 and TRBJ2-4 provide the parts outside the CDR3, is GAGVSQSPSNKVTEKGKDVELRCDPISGHTALYWYRQSLGQGLEFLIYFQGNSAPDKSGLPSDRFSAERTGGSVSTLTIQRTQQEDSAVYLCASSYTSGRAQNIQYFGAGTRLSVL.

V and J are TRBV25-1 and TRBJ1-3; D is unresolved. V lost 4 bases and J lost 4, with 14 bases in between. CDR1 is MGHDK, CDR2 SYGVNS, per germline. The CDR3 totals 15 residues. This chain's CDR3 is CASSAAGRLGNTIYF. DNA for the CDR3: TGTGCCAGCAGTGCTGCCGGGAGGTTAGGAAACACCATATATTTT.

The CDR3 loop reads CASSLDSLNQPQHF. As DNA, the CDR3 is TGTGCCAGCAGCTTGGACAGCTTAAATCAGCCCCAGCATTTT. This chain links TRBV7-8 with TRBJ1-5; weak D call: TRBD1 (6 bases). The CDR3 has 14 residues. The V end lost 3 bases, the J end lost 4 bases, and 10 bases lay between the germline ends. From germline, CDR1 is SGHVS and CDR2 FQNEAQ.

CDR3 nucleotides: TGTGCCAGCAGCTTAGTCGGGTCACCGGGCAATGAGCAGTTCTTC. It codes for CASSLVGSPGNEQFF. J is TRBJ2-1 and V is TRBV11-2, with D unclear. Trimming shortened V by 1 base and J by 6 bases, and 13 bases separated the two germline ends. Germline V gene lookup returns CDR1 SGHAT and CDR2 FQNNGV. The length of the CDR3 is 15 residues.

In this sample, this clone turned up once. DNA for the CDR3: TGTGCCAGCAGTTACCCGGGAGCAGGTACGCAGTATTTT. This gives the protein CASSYPGAGTQYF. The chain links TRBV6-5 to TRBJ2-3; weak D call: TRBD2 (6 bases). Germline V gives CDR1 MNHEY, CDR2 SVGAGI. The CDR3 runs to 13 residues. V was cut by 2 bases and J by 8 bases, with 11 bases left in between.

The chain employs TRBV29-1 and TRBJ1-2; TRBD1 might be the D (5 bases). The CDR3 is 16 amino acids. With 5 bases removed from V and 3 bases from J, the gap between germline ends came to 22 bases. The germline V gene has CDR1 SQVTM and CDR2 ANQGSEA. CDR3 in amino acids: CSVRSLSGAGDYGYTF. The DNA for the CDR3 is TGCAGCGTTCGATCCCTCAGTGGGGCCGGTGACTATGGCTACACCTTC.

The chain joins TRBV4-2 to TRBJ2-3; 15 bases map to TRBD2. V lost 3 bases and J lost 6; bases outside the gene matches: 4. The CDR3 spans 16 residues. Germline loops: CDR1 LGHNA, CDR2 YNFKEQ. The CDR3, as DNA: TGTGCCAGCAGCCAGGGACTAGCGGGAGGTGCGGATACGCAGTATTTT. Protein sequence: CASSQGLAGGADTQYF.

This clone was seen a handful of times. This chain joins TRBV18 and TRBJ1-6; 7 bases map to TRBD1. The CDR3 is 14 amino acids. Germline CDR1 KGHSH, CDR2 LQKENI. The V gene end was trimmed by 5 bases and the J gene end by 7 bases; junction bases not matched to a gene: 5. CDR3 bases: TGTGCCAGCTCAGCGGGACAGATAAATTCACCCCTCCACTTT. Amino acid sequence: CASSAGQINSPLHF.

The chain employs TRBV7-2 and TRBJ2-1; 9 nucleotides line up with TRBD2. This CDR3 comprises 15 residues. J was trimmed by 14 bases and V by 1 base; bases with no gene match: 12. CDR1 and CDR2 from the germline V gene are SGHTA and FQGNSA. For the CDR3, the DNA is TGTGCCAGCAGCTTAGGGAGGATAGCGGGAGACGGGAAGTTCTTC. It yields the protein CASSLGRIAGDGKFF.

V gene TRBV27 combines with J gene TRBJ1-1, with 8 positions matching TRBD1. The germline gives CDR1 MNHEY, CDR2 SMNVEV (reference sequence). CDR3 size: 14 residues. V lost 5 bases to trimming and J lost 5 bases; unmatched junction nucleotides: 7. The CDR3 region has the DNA TGTGCCAGCAGTCTGACAGGGGAGGGGACTGAAGCTTTCTTT. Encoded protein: CASSLTGEGTEAFF.

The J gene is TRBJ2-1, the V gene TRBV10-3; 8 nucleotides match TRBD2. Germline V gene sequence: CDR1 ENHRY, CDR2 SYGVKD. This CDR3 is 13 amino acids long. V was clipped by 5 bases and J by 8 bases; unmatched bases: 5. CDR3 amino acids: CAISSGSGYEQFF. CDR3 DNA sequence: TGTGCCATCAGTAGCGGGAGTGGGTATGAGCAGTTCTTC.

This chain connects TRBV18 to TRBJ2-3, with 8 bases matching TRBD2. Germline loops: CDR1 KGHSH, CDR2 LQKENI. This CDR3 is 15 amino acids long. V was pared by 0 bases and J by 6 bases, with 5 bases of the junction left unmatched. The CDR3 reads CASSPPLASGDTQYF. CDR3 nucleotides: TGTGCCAGCTCACCACCCCTGGCTAGCGGGGATACGCAGTATTTT.

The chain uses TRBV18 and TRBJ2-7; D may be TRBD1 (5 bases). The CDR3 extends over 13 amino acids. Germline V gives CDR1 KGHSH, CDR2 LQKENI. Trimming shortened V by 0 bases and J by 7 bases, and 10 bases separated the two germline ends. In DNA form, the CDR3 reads TGTGCCAGCTCACCACCGGGGCAGTCGGAGCAGTACTTC. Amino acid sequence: CASSPPGQSEQYF.

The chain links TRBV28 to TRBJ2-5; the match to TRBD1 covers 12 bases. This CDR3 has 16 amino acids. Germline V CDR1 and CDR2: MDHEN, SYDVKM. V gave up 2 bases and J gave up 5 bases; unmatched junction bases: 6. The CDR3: CASSLPGQGAKETQYF. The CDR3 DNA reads TGTGCCAGCAGTTTACCGGGACAGGGGGCGAAGGAGACCCAGTACTTC. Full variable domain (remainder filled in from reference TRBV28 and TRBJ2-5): DVKVTQSSRYLVKRTGEKVFLECVQDMDHENMFWYRQDPGLGLRLIYFSYDVKMKEKGDIPEGYSVSREKKERFSLILESASTNQTSMYLCASSLPGQGAKETQYFGPGTRLLVL.